A selection of T cell receptor beta chains follows, all from one sample in a study of CD8 T cells in Susac syndrome. TCRdb processed the immunoSEQ multiplex PCR reads anew with MiXCR; each CDR3 protein has one entry. Of roughly 200,000 distinct CDR3 sequences listed, around 93% are singletons. The sequenced material came from CD4+ T cells from PBMCs. Receptors originate from a human donor in good health. Both conserved end residues are part of each CDR3. Each record gives: V gene, J gene, clone size, D gene, CDR3 DNA, CDR3 protein. The D gene is left open where the match is weak. Rows may omit the clone size; those that give it use once, few, many or a size class.

TRBV6-1,TRBJ2-7,NA,NA,TGTGCCAGCAGTCGACTATCCTACGAGCAGTACTTC,CASSRLSYEQYF
TRBV2,TRBJ2-2,NA,TRBD2,TGTGCCAGCAGTGAGAAGGGACTAGCGGCCACCGGGGAGCTGTTTTTT,CASSEKGLAATGELFF
TRBV24-1,TRBJ1-5,NA,NA,TGTGCCACCAGTGACTCCAAGGATCAGCCCCAGCATTTT,CATSDSKDQPQHF
TRBV28,TRBJ1-1,NA,NA,TGTGCCAGCAGTTTACCTCGGGGGACTGAAGCTTTCTTT,CASSLPRGTEAFF
TRBV5-1,TRBJ1-1,NA,NA,TGCGCCAGCAGCTCGTCGGGAGGTACTGAAGCTTTCTTT,CASSSSGGTEAFF
TRBV7-2,TRBJ2-5,NA,TRBD2,TGTGCCAGCAGCCCCCCGGGACTAGCGACCCAAGAGACCCAGTACTTC,CASSPPGLATQETQYF
TRBV30,TRBJ2-7,NA,NA,TGTGCCTACCTGGGAGGCCCGCTTGCGGGTGAGCAGTACTTC,CAYLGGPLAGEQYF
TRBV15,TRBJ1-2,NA,NA,TGTGCCACCAGCCGAGCGGGCACAGGAGTTCTCTATGGCTACACCTTC,CATSRAGTGVLYGYTF
TRBV27,TRBJ1-2,NA,NA,TGTGCCACCAAAAAAAGGGGCAGTGGCTATGGCTACACCTTC,CATKKRGSGYGYTF
TRBV12-3/TRBV12-4,TRBJ1-4,NA,NA,TGTGCCAGCCGACTAGGCCGCGGAGAAAAACTGTTTTTT,CASRLGRGEKLFF
TRBV19,TRBJ2-3,NA,NA,TGTGCCAGTAGTTTGTGGCAGGCCTCCGGCACAGATACGCAGTATTTT,CASSLWQASGTDTQYF
TRBV5-1,TRBJ1-4,NA,NA,TGCGCCAGCAGCTTGGAAGGCGGCCAGAATGAAAAACTGTTTTTT,CASSLEGGQNEKLFF
TRBV15,TRBJ2-2,NA,NA,TGTGCCACCAGCAGAGATAAGGGGGGCACCGGGGAGCTGTTTTTT,CATSRDKGGTGELFF
TRBV18,TRBJ1-2,NA,NA,TGTGCCAGCTCACCCCGGGCAGGGGCTGACTATGGCTACACCTTC,CASSPRAGADYGYTF
TRBV15,TRBJ2-1,NA,NA,TGTGCCACCAGCGGAGGCCCCGGGGGGCGCAAGAATGAGCAGTTCTTC,CATSGGPGGRKNEQFF
TRBV15,TRBJ1-4,NA,NA,TGTGCCACCAGCAGAGATGGGAGGGAAAGGGAAAAACTGTTTTTT,CATSRDGREREKLFF
TRBV7-2,TRBJ2-5,few,NA,TGTGCCAGCAGGAGGGAGACCCAGTACTTC,CASRRETQYF
TRBV20-1,TRBJ2-1,NA,NA,TGCAGTGCTAGAGATCGGGGTAGATGGGACAATGAGCAGTTCTTC,CSARDRGRWDNEQFF
TRBV25-1,TRBJ2-3,NA,TRBD1,TGTGCCAGCAGTGAAGTGCGGACAGGCCTCGGGACAGATACGCAGTATTTT,CASSEVRTGLGTDTQYF
TRBV5-1,TRBJ1-5,NA,TRBD1,TGCGCCAGCAGCCCCTTCGTGACAGGGGCAAATCAGCCCCAGCATTTT,CASSPFVTGANQPQHF
TRBV20-1,TRBJ2-1,NA,NA,TGCAGTGCTATAAAGGGACTTTCCTACAATGAGCAGTTCTTC,CSAIKGLSYNEQFF
TRBV7-3,TRBJ2-7,NA,NA,TGTGCCAGCAGCTTACATTGGGTGGGGGACCCGGGGGAGCAGTACTTC,CASSLHWVGDPGEQYF
TRBV5-6,TRBJ2-7,few,NA,TGTGCCAGCAGCTTGGTTCGGTACGTCGTCGAGCAGTACTTC,CASSLVRYVVEQYF
TRBV19,TRBJ2-5,NA,NA,TGTGCCAGTAGTAGGATACTCCAAGAGACCCAGTACTTC,CASSRILQETQYF
TRBV11-2,TRBJ2-3,NA,NA,TGTGCCAGCAGCAACCCAGGGCCCTGGGGCACAGATACGCAGTATTTT,CASSNPGPWGTDTQYF
TRBV19,TRBJ1-2,NA,TRBD1,TGTGCCAGTGGGTGGGGACAGAACTATGGCTACACCTTC,CASGWGQNYGYTF
TRBV2,TRBJ2-1,NA,NA,TGTGCCAGCAGGGTTAGCGACTACAATGAGCAGTTCTTC,CASRVSDYNEQFF
TRBV29-1,TRBJ1-6,NA,NA,TGCAGCGTCCAACCAGACGGCAATTCACCCCTCCACTTT,CSVQPDGNSPLHF
TRBV11-3,TRBJ2-3,NA,TRBD2,TGTGCCAGCAGCACTAGTGGGATGGGAGCGGGGGGGAACACAGATACGCAGTATTTT,CASSTSGMGAGGNTDTQYF
TRBV28,TRBJ2-1,NA,NA,TGTGCCAGCAGTTTGGCACTAGCCTCTCCTGAGCAGTTCTTC,CASSLALASPEQFF
TRBV20-1,TRBJ1-2,NA,TRBD1,TGCAGTGCTAGAAGAGGGGACAGAGCCTATGGCTACACCTTC,CSARRGDRAYGYTF
TRBV4-3,TRBJ2-3,NA,NA,TGCGCCAGCAGCCGGACTCCGGGACAAAGAGACAATACGCAGTATTTT,CASSRTPGQRDNTQYF
TRBV20-1,TRBJ2-3,NA,TRBD2,TGCAGTGTTACGTCGGGACTAGCCACAGATACGCAGTATTTT,CSVTSGLATDTQYF
TRBV19,TRBJ2-3,few,NA,TGTGCCAGTAGTATCGGCACAGATACGCAGTATTTT,CASSIGTDTQYF